Following are 10 T cell receptor beta chains from one sample sequenced in a study of blood T cells in healthy people across ages. The use of a sample-barcoded 5' primer and a J-beta primer mix characterized a second PCR of about 6 to 11 cycles. TCRdb reprocessed the 5' RACE reads via MiXCR and lists one record per CDR3 protein. Of 1.5 million to 1.9 million distinct CDR3 sequences listed, approximately 39% are singletons. The sample consisted of blood. Receptors originate from a woman aged 18-29 years in good health.

The chain employs TRBV7-2 and TRBJ2-7; TRBD2 agrees at 7 bases. The J segment lost 5 bases and the V segment lost 8 bases, leaving 15 bases of the junction unmatched. The CDR3 spans 15 residues. The germline V gene encodes CDR1 SGHTA and CDR2 FQGNSA. This CDR3 reads CASSREYGAFDEQYF. CDR3 DNA: TGTGCCAGCTCGCGGGAGTATGGAGCGTTCGACGAGCAGTACTTC.

V is TRBV2 and J is TRBJ2-2; 10 bases fit TRBD2. The CDR3 covers 15 residues. V trimming: 6 bases; J trimming: 2 bases; junction bases outside the gene matches: 3. Germline assignment: CDR1 SNHLY and CDR2 FYNNEI. This CDR3 reads CASRVLAGNTGELFF. Here the CDR3 DNA reads TGTGCCAGCAGGGTACTAGCGGGAAACACCGGGGAGCTGTTTTTT.

This chain joins TRBV4-3 and TRBJ2-1; 14 bases agree with TRBD2. The CDR3 has 19 amino acids. V shed 1 base, J shed 2 bases, and the junction held 7 bases outside the gene matches. CDR1 is LGHNA, CDR2 YSLEER, per germline. The CDR3 sequence: CASSQAGTSGRLAYNEQFF. The CDR3 bases are TGCGCCAGCAGCCAAGCCGGGACTAGCGGGAGATTGGCCTACAATGAGCAGTTCTTC.

This chain uses TRBV7-9 with TRBJ2-1; D possibly corresponds to TRBD2 (7 bases). Trimming left V 3 bases short and J 7 bases short, with 16 bases between. The length of the CDR3 is 15 residues. The V gene's germline CDR1 is SEHNR and CDR2 FQNEAQ (reference sequence). CDR3 nucleotide sequence: TGTGCCAGCAGCTTTCGGGCGGGGGCTGGGAATGAGCAGTTCTTC. Translating gives CASSFRAGAGNEQFF.

The rearrangement uses TRBV24-1 and TRBJ2-1; the D gene is possibly TRBD2 (6 bases). Germline CDR1 and CDR2: KGHDR and SFDVKD. V lost 1 base and J 11 bases, leaving 14 bases between the germline ends. The CDR3 extends over 14 amino acids. Written as DNA, the CDR3 is TGTGCCACCAGTGATTTTGGCGGGGAAGAAAAGCAGTTCTTC. Amino acids: CATSDFGGEEKQFF.

A remark on this clonotype: Germline is not matched at one junction end, which may reflect a read error. This sequence joins TRBV29-1 and TRBJ2-2; possible D gene TRBD2, 5 bases. CDR3 length: 12 residues. The germline CDR1 and CDR2 sequences are SQVTM and ANQGSEA. DNA for the CDR3: TGCAGCATTGAGGAGGACACCGGGGAGCTGTTTTTT. Protein product: CSIEEDTGELFF.

J is TRBJ2-1 and V is TRBV7-2, with 10 bases matching TRBD1. J lost 7 bases, V lost 11 bases, and 14 bases had no gene match. Germline V gives CDR1 SGHTA, CDR2 FQGNSA. The CDR3 spans 15 residues. CDR3 DNA sequence: TGTGCCGCGCAGCTGGGGGGGACAGGGGAAAATGAGCAGTTCTTC. Translation: CAAQLGGTGENEQFF.

The rearrangement links TRBV6-1 to TRBJ2-1; TRBD2 is a possible D gene (6 bases). The CDR3 is made up of 13 amino acids. Germline V gene lookup returns CDR1 MNHNS and CDR2 SASEGT. This chain's CDR3 is CVANSGFYNEQFF. Here the CDR3 DNA reads TGTGTCGCTAATAGCGGCTTCTACAATGAGCAGTTCTTC.

The sample holds a few counts of this clonotype. The chain combines TRBV27 with TRBJ2-7, with 7 nucleotides matching TRBD1. The CDR3 has 15 amino acids. Germline V gene lookup returns CDR1 MNHEY and CDR2 SMNVEV (reference sequence). Trimming cost V 9 bases and J 3 bases; bases outside gene matches: 14. The CDR3 sequence: CASSRSGQKYYEQYF. The DNA of the CDR3 is TGTGCCAGTTCGAGGTCGGGACAGAAGTACTACGAGCAGTACTTC.

The rearrangement links TRBV12-3 or TRBV12-4 to TRBJ2-2; D is perhaps TRBD2 (7 bases). CDR3 size: 15 residues. V gave up 8 bases and J gave up 4 bases, with 17 bases separating them. The CDR3 DNA reads as TGTGCCAGCGGGGCTTCGGGGGGCCCCACCGGGGAGCTGTTTTTT. Residues: CASGASGGPTGELFF.